In this sample, the clone carrying this T cell receptor beta chain turned up once. Antigen: not known. The data were obtained in a study of blood T cells in healthy people across ages. Findings and limits, study-wide: Measured against age, TCR beta diversity per million T cells decreased in a roughly linear manner. Donor CMV status, an unknown factor, possibly confounded changes in expanded clonotypes.

A J-beta primer mix and a sample-barcoded 5' primer were used in a second PCR of roughly 7 to 12 cycles. One entry per CDR3 protein results from TCRdb running MiXCR on the 5' RACE reads. The table lists about a million distinct CDR3 sequences, about 53% of them singletons, with about 20% in the top ten. Per germline, CDR1 MNHEY and CDR2 SVGAGI. The CDR3 sequence is 13 residues long. V shed 8 bases and J shed 0 bases, with 9 bases lying between them. Donors ranged from about 6 to 90 years old and were healthy Caucasians in Russia. V usage is TRBV6-5 and J usage is TRBJ2-3, with D possibly TRBD2 on 5 matching bases. The receptor was isolated from a woman aged 60-70 years in good health. Specimen: blood. The CDR3 DNA sequence: TGTGCCAGCGCTAGCCGAAGCACAGATACGCAGTATTTT. It codes for CASASRSTDTQYF.